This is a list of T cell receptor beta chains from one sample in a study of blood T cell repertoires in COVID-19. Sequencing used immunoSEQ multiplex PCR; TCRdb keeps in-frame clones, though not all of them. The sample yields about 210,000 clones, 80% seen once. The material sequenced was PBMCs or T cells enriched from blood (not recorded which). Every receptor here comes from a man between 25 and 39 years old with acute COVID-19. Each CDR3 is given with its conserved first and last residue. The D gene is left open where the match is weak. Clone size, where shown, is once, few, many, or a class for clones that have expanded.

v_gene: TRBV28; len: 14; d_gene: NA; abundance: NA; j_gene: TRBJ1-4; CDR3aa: CASSLGGRFEKLFF; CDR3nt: TGTGCCAGCAGTTTGGGTGGCAGGTTTGAAAAACTGTTTTTT
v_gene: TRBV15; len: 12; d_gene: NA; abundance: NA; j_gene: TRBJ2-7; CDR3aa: CATGPGHYEQYF; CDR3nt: TGTGCCACCGGACCAGGACACTACGAGCAGTACTTC
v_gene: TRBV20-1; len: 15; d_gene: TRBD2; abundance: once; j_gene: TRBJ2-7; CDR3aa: CSASLAGRSSYEQYF; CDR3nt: TGCAGTGCTAGTCTAGCGGGGAGGAGCTCCTACGAGCAGTACTTC
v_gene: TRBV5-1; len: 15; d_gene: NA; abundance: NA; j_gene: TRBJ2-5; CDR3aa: CASSLWGGPQETQYF; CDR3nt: TGCGCCAGCAGTCTCTGGGGGGGGCCCCAAGAGACCCAGTACTTC
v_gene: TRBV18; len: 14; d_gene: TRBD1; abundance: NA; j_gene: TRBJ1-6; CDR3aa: CASSTGTEGSPLHF; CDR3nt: TGTGCCAGCTCAACCGGGACAGAAGGTTCACCCCTCCACTTT
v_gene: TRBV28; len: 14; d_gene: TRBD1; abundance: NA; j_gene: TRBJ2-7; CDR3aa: CASSLYGTGYEQYF; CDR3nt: TGTGCCAGCAGTTTATATGGGACAGGCTACGAGCAGTACTTC
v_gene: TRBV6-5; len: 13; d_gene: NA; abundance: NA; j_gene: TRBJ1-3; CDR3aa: CASSSRLGNTIYF; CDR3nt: TGTGCCAGCAGTTCCAGATTAGGAAACACCATATATTTT
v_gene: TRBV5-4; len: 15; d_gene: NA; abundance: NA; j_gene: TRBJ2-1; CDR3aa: CASSLKRGGPNEQFF; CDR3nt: TGTGCCAGCAGCTTGAAGAGGGGGGGCCCCAATGAGCAGTTCTTC
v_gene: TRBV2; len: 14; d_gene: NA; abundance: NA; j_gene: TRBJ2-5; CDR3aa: CASSRGTSQETQYF; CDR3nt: TGTGCCAGCAGCAGGGGGACTTCTCAAGAGACCCAGTACTTC
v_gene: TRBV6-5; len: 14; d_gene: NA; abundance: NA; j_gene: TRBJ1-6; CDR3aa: CASRPGLDNSPLHF; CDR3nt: TGTGCCAGCAGGCCGGGACTGGATAATTCACCCCTCCACTTT
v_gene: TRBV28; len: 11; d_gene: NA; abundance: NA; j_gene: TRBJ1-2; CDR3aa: CASSAIDGYTF; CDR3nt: TGTGCCAGCAGTGCGATTGATGGCTACACCTTC
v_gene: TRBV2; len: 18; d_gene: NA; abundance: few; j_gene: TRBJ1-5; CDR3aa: CASSEPQVVAGLNQPQHF; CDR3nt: TGTGCCAGCAGTGAACCACAGGTTGTGGCAGGGCTAAATCAGCCCCAGCATTTT
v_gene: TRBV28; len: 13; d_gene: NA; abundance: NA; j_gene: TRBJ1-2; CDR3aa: CASSLNSYYGYTF; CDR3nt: TGTGCCAGCAGTTTAAATTCGTACTATGGCTACACCTTC
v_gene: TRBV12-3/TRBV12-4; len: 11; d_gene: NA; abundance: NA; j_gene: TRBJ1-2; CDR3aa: CASIFRRGYTF; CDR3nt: TGTGCCAGCATCTTTCGGAGGGGCTACACCTTC
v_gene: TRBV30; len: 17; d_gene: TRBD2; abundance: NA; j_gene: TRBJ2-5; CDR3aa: CAWSVGLAGGPQETQYF; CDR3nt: TGTGCCTGGAGTGTAGGGCTAGCGGGGGGGCCTCAGGAGACCCAGTACTTC
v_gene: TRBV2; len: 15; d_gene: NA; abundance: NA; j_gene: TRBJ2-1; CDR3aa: CASSETLVSYNEQFF; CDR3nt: TGTGCCAGCAGTGAAACCCTAGTCTCCTACAATGAGCAGTTCTTC
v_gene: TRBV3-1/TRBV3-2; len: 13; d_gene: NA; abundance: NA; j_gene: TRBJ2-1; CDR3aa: CASSQLRGYELFF; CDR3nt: TGTGCCAGCAGCCAACTCCGAGGGTATGAGTTGTTCTTC
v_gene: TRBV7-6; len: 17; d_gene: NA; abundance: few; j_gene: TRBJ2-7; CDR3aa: CASSLEPQGLQAYEQYF; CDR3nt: TGTGCCAGCAGCCTCGAGCCACAGGGCCTTCAGGCCTACGAGCAGTACTTC
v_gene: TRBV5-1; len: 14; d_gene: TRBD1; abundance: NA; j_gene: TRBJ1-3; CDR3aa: CASSPQGAGNTIYF; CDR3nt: TGCGCCAGCAGCCCACAGGGGGCTGGAAACACCATATATTTT
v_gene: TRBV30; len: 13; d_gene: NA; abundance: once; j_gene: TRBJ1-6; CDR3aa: CAWTGGRNSPLHF; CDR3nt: TGTGCCTGGACCGGAGGCAGGAATTCACCCCTCCACTTT
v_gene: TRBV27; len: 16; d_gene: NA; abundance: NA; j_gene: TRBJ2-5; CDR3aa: CASSLRPGTPASTQYF; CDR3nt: TGTGCCAGCAGTTTACGCCCCGGGACTCCTGCGTCGACCCAGTACTTC
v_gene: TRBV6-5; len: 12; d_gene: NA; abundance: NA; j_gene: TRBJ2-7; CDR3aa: CASTSVSYEQYF; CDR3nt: TGTGCCAGCACCTCAGTCTCCTACGAGCAGTACTTC
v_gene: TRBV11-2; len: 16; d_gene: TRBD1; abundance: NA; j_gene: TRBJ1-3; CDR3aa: CASSLEDRGRGNTIYF; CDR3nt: TGTGCCAGCAGCTTAGAGGACAGGGGGCGCGGAAACACCATATATTTT
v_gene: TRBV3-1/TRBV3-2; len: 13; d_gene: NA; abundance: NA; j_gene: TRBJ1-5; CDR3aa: CASSQDSVQPQHF; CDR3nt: TGTGCCAGCAGCCAAGACTCAGTGCAGCCCCAGCATTTT
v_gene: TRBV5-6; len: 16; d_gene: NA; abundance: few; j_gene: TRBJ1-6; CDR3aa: CASSFEQDVYNSPLHF; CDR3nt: TGTGCCAGCAGCTTTGAACAGGACGTCTATAATTCACCCCTCCACTTT
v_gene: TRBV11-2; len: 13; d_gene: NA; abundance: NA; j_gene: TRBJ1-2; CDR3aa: CASSSTGSWGYTF; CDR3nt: TGTGCCAGCAGCTCCACAGGGAGTTGGGGCTACACCTTC
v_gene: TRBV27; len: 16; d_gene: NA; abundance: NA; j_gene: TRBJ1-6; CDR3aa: CASSSVSGDLRGPLHF; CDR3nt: TGTGCCAGCAGTTCTGTCTCAGGTGACCTAAGGGGACCCCTCCACTTT
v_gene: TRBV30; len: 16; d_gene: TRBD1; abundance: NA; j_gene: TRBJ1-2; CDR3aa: CAWSTAQGRGLYGYTF; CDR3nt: TGTGCCTGGTCTACGGCACAGGGAAGGGGGCTCTATGGCTACACCTTC
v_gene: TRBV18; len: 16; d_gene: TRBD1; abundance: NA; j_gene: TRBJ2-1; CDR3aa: CASSPPTGGGREEQFF; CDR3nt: TGTGCCAGCTCACCACCAACAGGGGGCGGGCGGGAAGAGCAGTTCTTC
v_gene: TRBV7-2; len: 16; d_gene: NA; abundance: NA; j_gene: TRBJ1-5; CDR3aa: CASSLVGERSNQPQHF; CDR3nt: TGTGCCAGCAGCTTAGTAGGAGAGAGGAGCAATCAGCCCCAGCATTTT
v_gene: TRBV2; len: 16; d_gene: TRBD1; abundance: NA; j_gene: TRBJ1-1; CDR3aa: CASRPLQGALNTEAFF; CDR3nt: TGTGCCAGCAGACCACTACAGGGGGCTCTGAACACTGAAGCTTTCTTT
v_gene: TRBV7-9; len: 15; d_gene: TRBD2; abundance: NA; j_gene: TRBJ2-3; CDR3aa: CASSYGLAPTDTQYF; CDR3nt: TGTGCCAGCAGTTACGGACTAGCTCCCACAGATACGCAGTATTTT
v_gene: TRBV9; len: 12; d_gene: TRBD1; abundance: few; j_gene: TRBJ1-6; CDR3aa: CASSALQGALHF; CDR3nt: TGTGCCAGCAGCGCGCTCCAGGGGGCCCTCCACTTT
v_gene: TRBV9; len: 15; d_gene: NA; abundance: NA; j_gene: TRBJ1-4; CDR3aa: CASSAFNSFREKLFF; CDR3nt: TGTGCCAGCAGCGCTTTTAACTCATTCAGGGAAAAACTGTTTTTT
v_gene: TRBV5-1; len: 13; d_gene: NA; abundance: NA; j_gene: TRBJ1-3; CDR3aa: CASSPDSGNTIYF; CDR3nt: TGCGCCAGCAGTCCAGACTCTGGAAACACCATATATTTT
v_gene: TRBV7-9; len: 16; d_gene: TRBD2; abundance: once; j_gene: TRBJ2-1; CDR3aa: CASSGGLAGAYNEQFF; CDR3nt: TGTGCCAGCAGCGGGGGACTAGCGGGTGCCTACAATGAGCAGTTCTTC
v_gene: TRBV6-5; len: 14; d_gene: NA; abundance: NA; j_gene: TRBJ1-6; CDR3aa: CASSRGNEGSPLHF; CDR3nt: TGTGCCAGCAGTCGGGGTAACGAGGGTTCACCCCTCCACTTT
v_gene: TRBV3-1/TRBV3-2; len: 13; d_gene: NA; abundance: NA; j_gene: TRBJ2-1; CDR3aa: CASGSSKSNEQFF; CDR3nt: TGTGCCAGCGGTAGTAGTAAGTCCAATGAGCAGTTCTTC
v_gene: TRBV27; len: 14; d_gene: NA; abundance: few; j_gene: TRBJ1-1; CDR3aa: CASSLRSPGTEAFF; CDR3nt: TGTGCCAGCAGTTTAAGGTCTCCGGGCACTGAAGCTTTCTTT
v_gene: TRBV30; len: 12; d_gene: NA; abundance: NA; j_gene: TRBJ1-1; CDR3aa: CAWSGQGSEAFF; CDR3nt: TGTGCCTGGAGTGGCCAGGGATCTGAAGCTTTCTTT
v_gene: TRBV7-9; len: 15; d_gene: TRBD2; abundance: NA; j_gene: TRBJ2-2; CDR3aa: CASRDTSGGTGELFF; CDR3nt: TGTGCCAGCAGGGATACTAGCGGAGGCACCGGGGAGCTGTTTTTT
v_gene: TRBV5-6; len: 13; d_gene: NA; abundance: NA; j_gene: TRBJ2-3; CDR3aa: CASSRSVTDTQYF; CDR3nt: TGTGCCAGCAGTCGGAGCGTCACAGATACGCAGTATTTT
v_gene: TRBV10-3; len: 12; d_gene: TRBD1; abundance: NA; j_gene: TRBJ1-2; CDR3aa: CAINDRGLGYTF; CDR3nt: TGTGCCATCAACGACAGGGGGCTTGGCTACACCTTC
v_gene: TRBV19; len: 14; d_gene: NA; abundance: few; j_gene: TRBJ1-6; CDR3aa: CASSARTALNRLHF; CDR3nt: TGTGCCAGTAGTGCTCGGACAGCCCTTAATCGCCTCCACTTT
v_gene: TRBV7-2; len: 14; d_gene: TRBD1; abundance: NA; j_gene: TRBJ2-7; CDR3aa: CASSVGTGFYEQYF; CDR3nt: TGTGCCAGCAGCGTGGGGACAGGATTCTACGAGCAGTACTTC
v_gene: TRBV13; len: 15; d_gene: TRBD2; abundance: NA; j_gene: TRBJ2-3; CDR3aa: CASSSLTSGADTQYF; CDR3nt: TGTGCCAGCAGCTCCCTGACTAGCGGGGCAGATACGCAGTATTTT
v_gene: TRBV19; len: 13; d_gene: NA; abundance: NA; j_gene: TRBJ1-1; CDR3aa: CASSIGVHTEAFF; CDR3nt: TGTGCCAGTAGTATAGGAGTGCACACTGAAGCTTTCTTT
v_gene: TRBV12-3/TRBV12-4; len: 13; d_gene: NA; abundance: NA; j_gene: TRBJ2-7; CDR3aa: CASSSQAGYEQYF; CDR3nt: TGTGCCAGCAGTTCCCAGGCCGGATACGAGCAGTACTTC
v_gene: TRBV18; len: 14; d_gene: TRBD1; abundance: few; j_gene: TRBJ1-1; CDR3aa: CASSFGQGNTEAFF; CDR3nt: TGTGCCAGCTCTTTTGGACAGGGGAACACTGAAGCTTTCTTT
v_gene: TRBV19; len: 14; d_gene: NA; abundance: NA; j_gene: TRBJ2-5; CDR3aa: CASIPSRYQETQYF; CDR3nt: TGTGCCAGTATTCCTTCCCGGTACCAAGAGACCCAGTACTTC
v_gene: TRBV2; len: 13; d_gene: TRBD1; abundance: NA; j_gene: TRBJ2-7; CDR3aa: CASSGQGGHEQYF; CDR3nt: TGTGCCAGCAGCGGACAGGGTGGCCACGAGCAGTACTTC
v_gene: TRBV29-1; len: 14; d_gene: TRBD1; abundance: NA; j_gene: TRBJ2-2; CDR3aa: CSTPGDRVTGELFF; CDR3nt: TGCAGTACCCCCGGGGACAGGGTCACCGGGGAGCTGTTTTTT
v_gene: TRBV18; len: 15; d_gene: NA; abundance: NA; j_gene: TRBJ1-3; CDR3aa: CASSPDSTSGNTIYF; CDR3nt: TGTGCCAGCTCACCAGACAGTACCTCTGGAAACACCATATATTTT
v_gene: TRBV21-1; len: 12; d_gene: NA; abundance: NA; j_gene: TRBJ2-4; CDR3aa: CARWRKRSIQYF; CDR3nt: TGTGCGCGATGGAGGAAACGAAGCATTCAGTACTTC
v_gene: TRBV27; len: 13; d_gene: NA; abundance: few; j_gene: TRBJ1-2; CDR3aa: CASSTRDRGGYTF; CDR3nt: TGTGCCAGCAGTACGCGGGACCGTGGTGGCTACACCTTC
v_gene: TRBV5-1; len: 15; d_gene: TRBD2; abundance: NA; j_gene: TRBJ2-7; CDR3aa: CASSLEGTSYYEQYF; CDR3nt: TGCGCCAGCAGCTTGGAAGGGACTAGTTACTACGAGCAGTACTTC
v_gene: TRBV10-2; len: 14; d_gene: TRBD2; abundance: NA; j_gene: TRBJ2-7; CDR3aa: CAIYCGGTSYEQYF; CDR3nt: TGCGCCATTTACTGCGGGGGGACCTCCTACGAGCAGTACTTC
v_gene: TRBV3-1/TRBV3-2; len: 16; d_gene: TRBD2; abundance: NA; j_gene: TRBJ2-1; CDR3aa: CASSQDGTSRYNEQFF; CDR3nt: TGTGCCAGCAGCCAAGATGGGACTAGCCGGTACAATGAGCAGTTCTTC
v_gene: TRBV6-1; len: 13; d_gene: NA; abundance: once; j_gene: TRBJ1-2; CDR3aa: CASSESPGGGYTF; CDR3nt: TGTGCCAGCAGTGAGTCTCCGGGGGGTGGCTACACCTTC
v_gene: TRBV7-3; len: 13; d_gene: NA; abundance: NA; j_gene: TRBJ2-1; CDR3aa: CASSPGLHNEQFF; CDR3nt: TGTGCCAGCAGCCCTGGACTTCACAATGAGCAGTTCTTC